A selection of T cell receptor beta chains follows, all from one sample in a study of identical twins. MiXCR, applied by TCRdb to the 5' RACE reads, yields one record per CDR3 protein. The sample lists 300,000 to 400,000 distinct CDR3 sequences; around an eighth were seen once. This same sample was also taken into another study, of yellow fever vaccine responses in identical twins.

Sequencing was carried out using CD8+ T cells sorted from blood. Receptors were obtained from a woman between 18 and 29 years old in good health. Both conserved end residues are part of each CDR3. The D gene is left open where the match is weak. A row's size may be missing; if present it is once, few, many or a size class.

d_call j_call cdr3_length v_call clone_size cdr3_nt cdr3_aa
. TRBJ1-5 14 TRBV7-8 . TGTGCCAGCAGCCAAGATTGGGGACCGGAGCCCCAGCATTTT CASSQDWGPEPQHF
. TRBJ1-2 15 TRBV2 few TGTGCCAGCAGGCCGTTGGGATGGGACACTGATGGCTACACCTTC CASRPLGWDTDGYTF
. TRBJ2-1 12 TRBV7-9 . TGTGCCAGCAGACCGGACAGCAATGAGCAGTTCTTC CASRPDSNEQFF
. TRBJ2-7 14 TRBV27 . TGTGCCAGCAGGTCGGAGGAATACCCCTACGAGCAGTACTTC CASRSEEYPYEQYF
. TRBJ2-1 17 TRBV4-1 few TGCGCCAGCAGCCAACCCCCGGGCGGGAACTCCTACAATGAGCAGTTCTTC CASSQPPGGNSYNEQFF
. TRBJ2-1 15 TRBV3-1 few TGTGCCAGCAGCCAAGACCTTGGGACTTACAATGAGCAGTTCTTC CASSQDLGTYNEQFF
. TRBJ2-3 15 TRBV12-3/TRBV12-4 many TGTGCCAGCAGTTTGTCGGGCCTTAGCACAGATACGCAGTATTTT CASSLSGLSTDTQYF
. TRBJ1-2 15 TRBV3-1 few TGTGCCAGCAGCCAAGCCCTGGGTGGGGCTGATGGCTACACCTTC CASSQALGGADGYTF
. TRBJ1-5 16 TRBV12-3/TRBV12-4 few TGTGCCAGCAGTTTAGGACGGGGGGGCTCAGGTCAGCCCCAGCATTTT CASSLGRGGSGQPQHF
TRBD2 TRBJ2-1 14 TRBV12-3/TRBV12-4 many TGTGCCAGCATTGGACTAGCGAGCTACAATGAGCAGTTCTTC CASIGLASYNEQFF
TRBD1 TRBJ2-4 15 TRBV28 . TGTGCCAGCATAAAGGGGGGACAGGCTCAAAACATTCAGTACTTC CASIKGGQAQNIQYF
TRBD2 TRBJ2-7 15 TRBV7-8 many TGTGCCAGCAGCTCGAGCGGGACTAGCTCCTACGAGCAGTACTTC CASSSSGTSSYEQYF
TRBD1 TRBJ2-7 17 TRBV6-5 few TGTGCCAGCAGTTACTCGGCCGAGACAGGGGGCGCCTACGAGCAGTACTTC CASSYSAETGGAYEQYF
TRBD1 TRBJ2-1 16 TRBV7-3 . TGTGCCAGCGAATCCTCCGGGACAGGGCTAATAAATGAGCAGTTCTTC CASESSGTGLINEQFF
. TRBJ2-1 13 TRBV7-9 many TGTGCCAGCAGCTTCTTAGACTACAATGAGCAGTTCTTC CASSFLDYNEQFF
. TRBJ1-2 14 TRBV6-5 few TGTGCCAGCAGTTACTACGGGGGCGCGGGGGGCTACACCTTC CASSYYGGAGGYTF
. TRBJ2-5 14 TRBV4-1 many TGCGCCAGCAGCCAAGATTTCAGGGAAGAGACCCAGTACTTC CASSQDFREETQYF
TRBD2 TRBJ2-1 15 TRBV7-9 . TGTGCCAGCAGCACCTCCGGGACTAGCTCTGAGGAGCAGTTCTTC CASSTSGTSSEEQFF
. TRBJ2-1 15 TRBV20-1 many TGCAGTGCTAGAGAAACGTACCTGGACTACAATGAGCAGTTCTTC CSARETYLDYNEQFF
TRBD2 TRBJ2-5 17 TRBV7-8 . TGTGCCAGCAGCTTAGTACTCGCGGGGGTCCTCCAAGAGACCCAGTACTTC CASSLVLAGVLQETQYF
TRBD2 TRBJ2-5 18 TRBV28 . TGTGCCAGCAGTTTGCCAACTAGCGGGGGGCCGAGGCAAGAGACCCAGTACTTC CASSLPTSGGPRQETQYF
. TRBJ1-1 14 TRBV12-3/TRBV12-4 many TGTGCCAGCAGTTTTGGGGGATTGAGGACTGAAGCTTTCTTT CASSFGGLRTEAFF
. TRBJ1-2 14 TRBV27 few TGTGCCAGCAGTTCCTTCTCAGGGGCTGGTGGCTACACCTTC CASSSFSGAGGYTF
TRBD2 TRBJ2-7 14 TRBV9 . TGTGCCAGCAGCGTGGGACTAGCAACCTACGAGCAGTACTTC CASSVGLATYEQYF
TRBD2 TRBJ2-1 15 TRBV20-1 . TGCAGTGCTAGGGGACTAGCGGGAGGCTTGAATGAGCAGTTCTTC CSARGLAGGLNEQFF
. TRBJ2-2 12 TRBV27 few TGTGCCAGCAGTTCGGGGGGCGTAGAGCTGTTTTTT CASSSGGVELFF
. TRBJ2-1 15 TRBV2 . TGTGCCAGCATAACATTTTTGGACTCCGACAATGAGCAGTTCTTC CASITFLDSDNEQFF